The 26 T cell receptor beta chains given below trace back to one sample, sequenced in a study of vaccination and CD4 T cells after COVID-19. The antigens for these receptors are not known. Treatment of the sample: 10-day PBMC culture with coronavirus spike peptide pools or control peptides (ViraFEST assay). The unexposed donor's CD4+ T cells were collected before the COVID-19 pandemic (2011-2018). Oncomine TCR Beta short-read sequencing was applied to DNA from cultured CD4+ T cells. TCRdb ran MiXCR on the PCR reads and lists one entry per CDR3 protein. Of about 9,400 distinct CDR3 sequences listed, about 44% are singletons. The sequencing input was CD4+ T cells from blood, cultured in vitro. The receptors stem from a human donor in good health.

In DNA, the CDR3 is TGTGCCAGCAGTCCCCTAGCGGGGGCCCAAAATGAGCAGTTCTTC. It codes for CASSPLAGAQNEQFF. The J gene is TRBJ2-1, the V gene TRBV28; 10 nucleotides agree with TRBD2. Germline lookup yields CDR1 MDHEN and CDR2 SYDVKM. The CDR3 has 15 residues. The V segment lost 5 bases and the J segment 7 bases; nucleotides outside the gene matches: 8.

This clonotype was detected only a few times. V and J are TRBV20-1 and TRBJ1-5; D remains ambiguous. This CDR3 comprises 15 residues. In germline, CDR1 is DFQATT, CDR2 SNEGSKA (reference sequence). V was cut by 3 bases and J by 2 bases, with 14 bases left in between. The CDR3 DNA follows: TGCAGTGCTAGTGTCTCGGGGTGGGGCAATCAGCCCCAGCATTTT. Its protein product is CSASVSGWGNQPQHF.

The CDR3 DNA is TGTGCCAGCACCCTCCCTCCACAGCCCCAGCATTTT. It codes for CASTLPPQPQHF. This chain uses TRBV7-2 with TRBJ1-5; D is uncertain. The germline V and J ends were trimmed by 7 bases and 7 bases, with 11 bases remaining between them. Germline CDR1 is SGHTA and CDR2 is FQGNSA. CDR3 size: 12 residues.

V and J are TRBV20-1 and TRBJ1-5; a weak D match, TRBD1 (6 bases). Germline V gene data show CDR1 as DFQATT and CDR2 as SNEGSKA (reference sequence). Trimming stripped 6 bases from V and 4 bases from J, with 16 bases between. The CDR3 is 14 amino acids. Here the CDR3 DNA reads TGCAGTGCGAGTGGGGGCCTCCTGAATCAGCCCCAGCATTTT. Encoded protein: CSASGGLLNQPQHF.

The V gene is TRBV7-8, the J gene TRBJ1-6; D is unresolved. The length of the CDR3 is 15 residues. V was cut by 3 bases and J by 7 bases, with 13 bases left in between. Per germline, CDR1 SGHVS and CDR2 FQNEAQ. The CDR3 DNA reads TGTGCCAGCAGCTTCCCGACAACAGAGAATTCACCCCTCCACTTT. Encoded protein: CASSFPTTENSPLHF.

The V call is TRBV11-3, the J call TRBJ2-7, with 7 bases identical to TRBD1. Germline V gene lookup returns CDR1 SGHNT and CDR2 YENEEA. With V trimmed by 1 base and J by 8 bases, 5 bases remained unmatched. This CDR3 contains 13 residues. This CDR3 is CASSLGQGNKQYF. The CDR3 DNA reads TGTGCCAGCAGCTTAGGACAGGGAAACAAGCAGTACTTC. Based on the CDR3 plus reference TRBV11-3 and TRBJ2-7, the full variable domain is EAGVVQSPRYKIIEKKQPVAFWCNPISGHNTLYWYLQNLGQGPELLIRYENEEAVDDSQLPKDRFSAERLKGVDSTLKIQPAELGDSAVYLCASSLGQGNKQYFGPGTRLTVT.

This clonotype has a handful of counts. V usage is TRBV30 and J usage is TRBJ1-6; D is ambiguous. The germline V gene encodes CDR1 GTSNPN and CDR2 SVGIG (reference sequence). The V and J ends lost 1 base and 6 bases respectively, with 19 bases between them. CDR3 length equals 17 residues. CDR3 region: CAWSAPWPTASNSPLHF. In nucleotides, the CDR3 is TGTGCCTGGAGTGCCCCGTGGCCGACGGCGTCTAATTCACCCCTCCACTTT.

The chain uses TRBV7-6 and TRBJ2-7; D perhaps matches TRBD2 (6 bases). The V gene's germline CDR1 is SGHVS and CDR2 FNYEAQ. This CDR3 contains 14 residues. Trimming shortened V by 1 base and J by 6 bases, and 13 bases separated the two germline ends. CDR3 sequence: CASSLDSGGTEQYF. The CDR3 bases are TGTGCCAGCAGCTTAGACAGTGGGGGGACCGAGCAGTACTTC.

This clonotype was picked up a small number of times. The chain is built from TRBV7-2 and TRBJ2-5; 9 bases match TRBD2. The V segment lost 1 base and the J segment 3 bases; nucleotides outside the gene matches: 12. Germline V gives CDR1 SGHTA, CDR2 FQGNSA. The CDR3 covers 18 residues. CDR3 nucleotides: TGTGCCAGCAGCTTAGGTCTCCCTAGCGGGGTATGGAAAGAGACCCAGTACTTC. It is translated as CASSLGLPSGVWKETQYF.

V usage is TRBV30 and J usage is TRBJ1-1, with 8 bases identical to TRBD1. V lost 0 bases, J lost 0 bases, and 3 bases stayed unmatched. The CDR3 spans 15 residues. Germline V gives CDR1 GTSNPN, CDR2 SVGIG (reference sequence). Here the CDR3 DNA reads TGTGCCTGGAGTGTACCGGACAGGGTGAACACTGAAGCTTTCTTT. Amino acids: CAWSVPDRVNTEAFF.

CDR3 bases: TGTGCCAGCAGCGCATTGGGCCGTTATGGCTACACCTTC. Translated, it gives CASSALGRYGYTF. This sequence joins TRBV27 and TRBJ1-2, with D unresolved. Germline lookup yields CDR1 MNHEY and CDR2 SMNVEV (reference sequence). V was trimmed by 6 bases and J by 5 bases, leaving 13 bases between them. The CDR3 is 13 amino acids.

This clonotype was seen a handful of times. This chain links TRBV7-2 with TRBJ2-5, with D perhaps matching TRBD1 (6 bases). V was cut by 5 bases and J by 2 bases, with 12 bases left in between. Germline V gene lookup returns CDR1 SGHTA and CDR2 FQGNSA. The CDR3 length is 14 residues. This CDR3 reads CASSDRDTQETQYF. DNA for the CDR3: TGTGCCAGCAGCGACCGGGACACACAAGAGACCCAGTACTTC.

CDR3 amino acids: CATSRDPTELGNTIYF. The CDR3 region has the DNA TGTGCCACCAGCAGAGACCCCACAGAACTGGGAAACACCATATATTTT. V usage is TRBV15 and J usage is TRBJ1-3; D is unclear. V gave up 0 bases and J gave up 4 bases, with 13 bases separating them. CDR1 and CDR2 from the germline V gene are LNHNV and YYDKDF (reference sequence). CDR3 length equals 16 residues.

This clonotype was detected only once. The J gene is TRBJ2-7, the V gene TRBV21-1; no check of the table's D call, TRBD1, against the DNA was made. TRBV21-1 is a documented pseudogene. The CDR3 sequence is 18 residues long. CDR3 loop: CASTIAMPPGQYSYEQYF. The CDR3 region has the DNA TGTGCCAGCACCATTGCCATGCCTCCGGGACAGTACTCCTACGAGCAGTACTTC.

This CDR3 is CSARDLGPTQYF. CDR3 sequence (DNA): TGCAGTGCTAGAGATCTCGGGCCGACCCAGTACTTC. V and J are TRBV20-1 and TRBJ2-5, with D unresolved. V was clipped by 0 bases and J by 7 bases, with 9 bases between them. Germline CDR1 is DFQATT and CDR2 is SNEGSKA (reference sequence). The CDR3 is 12 amino acids.

The chain joins TRBV7-6 to TRBJ1-1; the D gene is possibly TRBD1 (6 bases). CDR3 length equals 16 residues. V gave up 5 bases and J gave up 6 bases, with 22 bases separating them. CDR1 is SGHVS, CDR2 FNYEAQ, per germline. This chain's CDR3 is CASSLGTTGTNAEAFF. CDR3 in DNA: TGTGCCAGCAGCCTAGGGACTACAGGGACCAACGCTGAAGCTTTCTTT.

Notes on this clonotype: The junction and the germline gene differ at one end; a read error may be behind it. V gene TRBV5-1 combines with J gene TRBJ2-7; 9 bases fit TRBD2. Germline V gives CDR1 SGHRS, CDR2 YFSETQ. CDR3 length equals 15 residues. Here the CDR3 DNA reads TGCGCCAGCAGCTTGACGAGACTAGCGGCGACCGAGCCGTACTTC. Protein sequence: CASSLTRLAATEPYF.

Of note for this clonotype: The germline gene is not matched at one end of the junction; a read error may be the cause. This sequence joins TRBV7-9 and TRBJ1-1; D remains unclear. The CDR3 consists of 15 residues. Per germline, CDR1 SEHNR and CDR2 FQNEAQ (reference sequence). The CDR3 loop is CASSLVPIRNTETFF. For the CDR3, the DNA is TGTGCCAGCAGCTTAGTGCCGATTCGGAACACTGAAACTTTCTTT.

This clonotype was counted only a few times. The CDR3 protein is CASSPQGKSDTQYF. The CDR3, as DNA: TGTGCCAGCAGCCCCCAGGGGAAGTCAGATACGCAGTATTTT. The V and J genes are TRBV11-2 and TRBJ2-3; a weak D match, TRBD1 (6 bases). This CDR3 is built from 14 residues. Germline values: CDR1 SGHAT, CDR2 FQNNGV. Trimming took 5 bases from V and 4 from J, leaving 13 bases between them.

The genes are TRBV28 and TRBJ1-2, with TRBD1 identical over 8 bases. There are 15 residues in the CDR3. Germline V gene data show CDR1 as MDHEN and CDR2 as SYDVKM. V shed 3 bases and J 0 bases; nucleotides not matched to a gene: 3. The DNA of the CDR3 is TGTGCCAGCAGTTTTTGGGGACAGGCTAACTATGGCTACACCTTC. This codes for CASSFWGQANYGYTF.

This sequence joins TRBV7-2 and TRBJ2-7; D remains unclear. This CDR3 has 13 amino acids. The V and J ends lost 1 base and 3 bases respectively, with 7 bases between them. Germline V lookup: CDR1 SGHTA, CDR2 FQGNSA. CDR3 sequence (DNA): TGTGCCAGCAGCTTAGGACATAACTACGAGCAGTACTTC. Translation gives CASSLGHNYEQYF.

The chain employs TRBV7-2 and TRBJ2-7, with D perhaps TRBD1 (6 bases). The CDR3 extends over 16 amino acids. V dropped 0 bases and J dropped 2 bases, with 14 bases sitting between them. The germline V gene encodes CDR1 SGHTA and CDR2 FQGNSA. DNA for the CDR3: TGTGCCAGCAGCTTAGCGCTTGCGGCAGGGGCCTACGAGCAGTACTTC. Translation gives CASSLALAAGAYEQYF.

This clonotype has a handful of counts. This chain links TRBV20-1 with TRBJ2-3; D is uncertain. The CDR3 is 14 amino acids. In germline, CDR1 is DFQATT, CDR2 SNEGSKA (reference sequence). V was trimmed by 2 bases and J by 1 base, leaving 10 bases between them. CDR3 amino acids: CSARSYLRTDTQYF. The CDR3 bases are TGCAGTGCTAGATCCTACCTTCGCACAGATACGCAGTATTTT.

The chain combines TRBV19 with TRBJ1-1, with no clear D. Per the germline V gene, CDR1 is LNHDA and CDR2 is SQIVND (reference sequence). Trimming took 8 bases from V and 6 from J, leaving 16 bases between them. The CDR3 contains 13 residues. The chain's CDR3 is CASSTGPLPEAFF. In nucleotides, the CDR3 is TGTGCCAGTTCGACGGGCCCTCTCCCTGAAGCTTTCTTT.

This clonotype counts as large (0.1 to 1%). V gene TRBV12-5 combines with J gene TRBJ2-5, with 8 bases that match TRBD1. This CDR3 spans 17 amino acids. The germline V gene has CDR1 LGHNT and CDR2 FRNRAP. V lost 4 bases and J lost 5; bases outside the gene matches: 15. The CDR3 is CASGSTPGQDIKETQYF. The CDR3 DNA reads TGTGCTAGTGGTTCCACGCCGGGACAGGATATTAAGGAGACCCAGTACTTC.

This chain connects TRBV6-1 to TRBJ1-1, with TRBD1 matching 7 bases. Looked up from germline, CDR1 is MNHNS and CDR2 is SASEGT. The CDR3 loop spans 15 amino acids. The V and J ends lost 8 bases and 3 bases, in that order; junction bases with no gene match: 12. The CDR3 DNA reads TGTGCCAGCCGATATGCGGACAGGATGGACACTGAAGCTTTCTTT. This sequence encodes CASRYADRMDTEAFF.